This T cell receptor beta chain was sequenced for a study of T-cell memory formation after mild COVID-19. Study summary: TCR clusters were largely donor specific. Findings of the study overall: Pre-infection memory held some responding clones, suggesting pre-existing cross-reactive T cells responded.

The table lists this clonotype with a few counts. The antigen is unknown. Each CDR3 protein is one row after TCRdb ran MiXCR on the 5' RACE reads. The sample consists of 450,000 or so distinct CDR3 sequences, roughly 25% of them appearing once. The receptor comes from an adult woman who had mild COVID-19 (a few samples of this study predate the infection). Cell type and time point are not known. Sequenced: PBMCs or a T cell subset sorted from them (not recorded which).

The CDR3 coding sequence is TGTGCCAGCAGTTTCGATAGCGGGAGGGTATTCTACGAGCAGTACTTC. Translated: CASSFDSGRVFYEQYF. V usage is TRBV27 and J usage is TRBJ2-7, with 11 bases fitting TRBD2. The CDR3 is made up of 16 amino acids. Trimming cost V 3 bases and J 3 bases; bases outside gene matches: 7. From germline, CDR1 is MNHEY and CDR2 SMNVEV (reference sequence).